Listed below are T cell receptor beta chains from one sample, sequenced in a study of shared clonotypes between healthy human individuals. The data were produced by immunoSEQ multiplex PCR, yet TCRdb's version contains in-frame clones alone and is incomplete. The sample yields 950,000 to 1,300,000 clones, under 80% seen once. What was sequenced was memory CD4+ T cells sorted from blood. The receptor source for this set is a man aged 18 to 30 in good health. CDR3s include the opening cysteine and the closing phenylalanine or tryptophan. The order of the fields is V gene, CDR3 length, D gene, J gene, CDR3 protein. The D gene is left open where the match is weak.

TRBV7-8	13	TRBD1	TRBJ2-2	CASRGTGNGELFF
TRBV6-1	15	TRBD1	TRBJ1-5	CASIIDRGSNQPQHF
TRBV6-5	15	.	TRBJ1-6	CASSSTTGFNSPLHF
TRBV7-8	14	.	TRBJ1-1	CASSLRQGNTEAFF
TRBV2	15	TRBD1	TRBJ1-3	CASSGTGGSGNTIYF
TRBV6-1	14	.	TRBJ1-2	CASSPDRQPYGYTF
TRBV4-3	14	.	TRBJ1-5	CASSPAVFNQPQHF
TRBV6-6	15	.	TRBJ1-5	CASTNVRGSNQPQHF
TRBV7-9	11	.	TRBJ2-7	CASSSSSEQYF
TRBV5-6	11	.	TRBJ2-5	CASSQGETQYF
TRBV4-2	14	.	TRBJ2-5	CASSQVGSGETQYF
TRBV5-1	18	TRBD2	TRBJ2-3	CASSTGTSGRAGTDTQYF
TRBV4-1	15	.	TRBJ2-1	CASSWKWGTYNEQFF
TRBV27	15	TRBD2	TRBJ2-3	CASTRLAKSADTQYF
TRBV10-2	16	TRBD1	TRBJ1-2	CASSESSRDSGYGYTF
TRBV5-1	13	.	TRBJ2-7	CASTTGGSYEQYF
TRBV5-6	13	.	TRBJ1-1	CASSLVERSEAFF
TRBV5-4	14	.	TRBJ2-3	CASSPGGRTDTQYF
TRBV2	11	.	TRBJ1-2	CASTEDYGYTF
TRBV19	13	.	TRBJ2-7	CASSLNPSYEQYF
TRBV14	16	TRBD1	TRBJ1-2	CASSEQSGGLGYGYTF
TRBV9	15	.	TRBJ2-7	CASSVDLGDTYEQYF
TRBV5-1	14	.	TRBJ1-4	CASSSGGPGEKLFF
TRBV5-4	15	.	TRBJ2-7	CASTTGTSSSYEQYF
TRBV7-9	12	.	TRBJ2-7	CASSLAPAEQYF
TRBV30	13	.	TRBJ1-5	CACQGKGRQPQHF
TRBV14	15	TRBD1	TRBJ2-2	CASSQAGQGIRELFF
TRBV10-2	13	.	TRBJ1-3	CASRPQGDTTIYF
TRBV7-2	13	.	TRBJ2-7	CASSLAGSYEQYF
TRBV6-1	14	TRBD1	TRBJ1-2	CASKPGQPRYGYTF
TRBV5-4	14	.	TRBJ1-1	CASSTRTARGEAFF
TRBV30	15	TRBD2	TRBJ2-4	CAWSVRPGGINIQYF
TRBV30	13	.	TRBJ1-6	CAWRDYSESPLHF